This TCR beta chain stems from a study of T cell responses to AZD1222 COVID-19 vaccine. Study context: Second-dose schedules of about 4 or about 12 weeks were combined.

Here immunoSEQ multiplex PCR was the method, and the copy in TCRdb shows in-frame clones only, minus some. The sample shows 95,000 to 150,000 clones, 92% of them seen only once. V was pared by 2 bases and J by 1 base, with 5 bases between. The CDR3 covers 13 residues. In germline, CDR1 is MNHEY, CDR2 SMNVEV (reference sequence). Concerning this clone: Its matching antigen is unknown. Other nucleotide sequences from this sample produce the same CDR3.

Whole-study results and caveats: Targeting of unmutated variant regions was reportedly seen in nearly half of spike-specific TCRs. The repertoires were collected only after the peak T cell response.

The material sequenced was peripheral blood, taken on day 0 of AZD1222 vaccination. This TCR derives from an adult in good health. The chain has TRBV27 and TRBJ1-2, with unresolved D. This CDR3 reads CASSLGLNYGYTF. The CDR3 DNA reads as TGTGCCAGCAGTTTAGGCCTTAACTATGGCTACACCTTC.